The T cell receptor beta chain under discussion was sequenced for a study of cytomegalovirus exposure and HLA in healthy donors. This clone was seen only once. PCR was performed using 60 Vbeta and 13 Jbeta primers. Clones were read by immunoSEQ multiplex PCR, and TCRdb kept only the in-frame ones, dropping some. The table includes 200,000 to 250,000 clones, around 80% detected once. The V gene end was trimmed by 1 base and the J gene end by 5 bases; junction bases not matched to a gene: 4. This CDR3 has 14 amino acids. CDR1 is SGHVS, CDR2 FQNEAQ, per germline. The origin of this receptor is a woman aged 60-70 years in good health and CMV-seropositive. Sequencing was done on a sample of PBMCs. The rearrangement joins TRBV7-8 to TRBJ2-7, with 8 positions matching TRBD2. The CDR3 loop reads CASSLGLAFHEQYF. CDR3 nucleotides: TGTGCCAGCAGCTTAGGACTAGCGTTCCACGAGCAGTACTTC.